This entry concerns a single TCR beta chain. This sample stems from a study of blood T cell repertoires in COVID-19. Study background: There were acute and convalescent COVID-19 samples, and they came from the United States, Italy and Spain. Sample material is recorded as cDNA or gDNA derived from T cells, B-cell-depleted T cells, or PBMCs.

In the authors' workflow: Amplified reference gene primers provided the basis for estimating nucleated cell counts. Assay used: immunoSEQ multiplex PCR; TCRdb lists only in-frame clones, some missing. V and J calls and clone size are as listed in that table; D and trimming were resolved from the DNA. The sample holds about 91,000 clones, about 75% seen once. The germline CDR1 and CDR2 sequences are SQVTM and ANQGSEA. The CDR3 is 13 amino acids. Trimming stripped 7 bases from V and 2 bases from J, with 14 bases between. Material for sequencing was peripheral blood. The J gene is TRBJ1-1, the V gene TRBV29-1; D might be TRBD1 (5 bases). This clonotype was sampled from a woman older than 75 with acute or convalescent COVID-19. The CDR3 nucleotides read TGCAGCGGTACCGACAGCCCTAACACTGAAGCTTTCTTT. Translating it yields CSGTDSPNTEAFF. The full variable domain, rest sourced from reference TRBV29-1 and TRBJ1-1, is SAVISQKPSRDICQRGTSLTIQCQVDSQVTMMFWYRQQPGQSLTLIATANQGSEATYESGFVIDKFPISRPNLTFSTLTVSNMSPEDSSIYLCSGTDSPNTEAFFGQGTRLTVV.